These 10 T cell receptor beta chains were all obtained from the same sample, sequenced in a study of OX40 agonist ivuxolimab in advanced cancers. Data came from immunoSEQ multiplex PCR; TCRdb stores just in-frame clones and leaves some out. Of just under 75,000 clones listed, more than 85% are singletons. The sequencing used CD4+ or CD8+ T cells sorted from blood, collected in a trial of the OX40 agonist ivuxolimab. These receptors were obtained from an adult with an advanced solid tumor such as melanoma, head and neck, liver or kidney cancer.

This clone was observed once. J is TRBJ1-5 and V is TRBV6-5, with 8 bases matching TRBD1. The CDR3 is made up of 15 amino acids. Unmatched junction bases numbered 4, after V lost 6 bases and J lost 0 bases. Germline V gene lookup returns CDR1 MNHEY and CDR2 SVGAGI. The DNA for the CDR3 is TGTGCCAGCAGGACAGGGGAACCTAGCAATCAGCCCCAGCATTTT. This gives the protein CASRTGEPSNQPQHF.

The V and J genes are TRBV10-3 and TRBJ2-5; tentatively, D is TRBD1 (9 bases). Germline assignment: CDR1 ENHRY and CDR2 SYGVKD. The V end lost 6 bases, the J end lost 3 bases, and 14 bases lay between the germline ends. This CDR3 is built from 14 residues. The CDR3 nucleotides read TGTGCCATCAGCGGGGGGGACAGGGAAGAGACCCAGTACTTC. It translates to CAISGGDREETQYF.

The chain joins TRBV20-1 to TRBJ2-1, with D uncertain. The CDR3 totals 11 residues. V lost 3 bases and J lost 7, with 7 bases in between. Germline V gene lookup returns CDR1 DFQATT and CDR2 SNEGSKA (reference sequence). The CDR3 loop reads CSARALNEQFF. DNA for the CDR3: TGCAGTGCTAGGGCCCTGAATGAGCAGTTCTTC.

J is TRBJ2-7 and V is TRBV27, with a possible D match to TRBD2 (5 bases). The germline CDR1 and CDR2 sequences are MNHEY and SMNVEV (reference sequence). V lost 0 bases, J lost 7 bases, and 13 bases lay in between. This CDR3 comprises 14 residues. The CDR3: CASSLSAISGEQYF. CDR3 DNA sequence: TGTGCCAGCAGTTTATCGGCAATTTCGGGAGAGCAGTACTTC.

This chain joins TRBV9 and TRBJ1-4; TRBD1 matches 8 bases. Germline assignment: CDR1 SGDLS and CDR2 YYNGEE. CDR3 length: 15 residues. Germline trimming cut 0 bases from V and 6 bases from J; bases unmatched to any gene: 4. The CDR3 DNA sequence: TGTGCCAGCAGCGTAGCAGGGGACAGGTATGAAAAACTGTTTTTT. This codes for CASSVAGDRYEKLFF.

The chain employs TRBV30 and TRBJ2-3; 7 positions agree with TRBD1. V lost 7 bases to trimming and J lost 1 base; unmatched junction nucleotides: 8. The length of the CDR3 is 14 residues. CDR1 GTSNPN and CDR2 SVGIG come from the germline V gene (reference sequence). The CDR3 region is CASNRGFGTDTQYF. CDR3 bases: TGTGCCTCAAACAGGGGTTTCGGCACAGATACGCAGTATTTT.

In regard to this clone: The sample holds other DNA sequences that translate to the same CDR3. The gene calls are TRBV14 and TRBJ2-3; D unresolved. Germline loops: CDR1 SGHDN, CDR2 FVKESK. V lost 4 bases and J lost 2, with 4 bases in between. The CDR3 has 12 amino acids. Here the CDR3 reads CASSLTTDTQYF. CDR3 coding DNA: TGTGCCAGCAGCCTTACCACAGATACGCAGTATTTT.

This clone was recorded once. Here the CDR3 reads CASSLGSGAPQETQYF. CDR3 DNA sequence: TGTGCCAGCAGCTTAGGGTCCGGGGCCCCCCAAGAGACCCAGTACTTC. The chain carries TRBV11-3 and TRBJ2-5; the D call may be TRBD1 or TRBD2 (5 bases each). The germline gives CDR1 SGHNT, CDR2 YENEEA. Trimming left V 1 base short and J 1 base short, with 13 bases between. The CDR3 loop spans 16 amino acids.

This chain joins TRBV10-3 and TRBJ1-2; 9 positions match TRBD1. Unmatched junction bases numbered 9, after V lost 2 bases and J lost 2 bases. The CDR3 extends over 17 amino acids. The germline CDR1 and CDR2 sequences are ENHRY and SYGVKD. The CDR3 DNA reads TGTGCCATCAGTGAGCCCGGGACAGGGAGTGGGAACTATGGCTACACCTTC. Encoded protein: CAISEPGTGSGNYGYTF.

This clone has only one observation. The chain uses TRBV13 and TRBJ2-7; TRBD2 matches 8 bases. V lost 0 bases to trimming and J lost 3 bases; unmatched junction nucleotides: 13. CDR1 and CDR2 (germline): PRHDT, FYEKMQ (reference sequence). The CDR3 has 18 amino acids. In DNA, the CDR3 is TGTGCCAGCAGCTTAGGTCCAGGTAGTAGGAGCGGGGGCTACGAGCAGTACTTC. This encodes CASSLGPGSRSGGYEQYF.